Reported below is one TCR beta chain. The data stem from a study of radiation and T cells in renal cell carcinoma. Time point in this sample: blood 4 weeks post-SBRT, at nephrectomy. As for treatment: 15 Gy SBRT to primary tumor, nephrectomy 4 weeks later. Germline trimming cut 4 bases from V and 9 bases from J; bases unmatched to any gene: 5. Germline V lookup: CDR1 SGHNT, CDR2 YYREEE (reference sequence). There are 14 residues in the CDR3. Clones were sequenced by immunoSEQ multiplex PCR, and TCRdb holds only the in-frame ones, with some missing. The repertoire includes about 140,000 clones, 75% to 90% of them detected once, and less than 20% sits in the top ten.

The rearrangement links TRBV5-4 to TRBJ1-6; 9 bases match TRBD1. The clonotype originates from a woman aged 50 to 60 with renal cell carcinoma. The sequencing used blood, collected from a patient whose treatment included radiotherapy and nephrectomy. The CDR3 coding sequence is TGTGCCAGCAGCATGGGACAGGGATTTTCACCCCTCCACTTT. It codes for CASSMGQGFSPLHF.